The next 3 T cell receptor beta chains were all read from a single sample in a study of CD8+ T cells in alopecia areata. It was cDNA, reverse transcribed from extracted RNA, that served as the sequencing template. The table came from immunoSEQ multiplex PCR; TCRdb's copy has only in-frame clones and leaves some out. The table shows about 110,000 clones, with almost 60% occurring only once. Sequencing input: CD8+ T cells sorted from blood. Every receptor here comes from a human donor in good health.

The CDR3 loop reads CASSQDLGDHASTGELFF. DNA of the CDR3: TGCGCCAGCAGCCAAGATCTGGGCGACCACGCGAGTACCGGGGAGCTGTTTTTT. The chain carries TRBV4-1 and TRBJ2-2; D call uncertain. CDR3 length: 18 amino acids. V lost 0 bases and J 5 bases, leaving 19 bases between the germline ends. CDR1 and CDR2 from the germline V gene are MGHRA and YSYEKL.

CDR3 sequence: CATSGPGDYEQYF. CDR3 coding DNA: TGTGCCACCTCCGGACCCGGCGACTACGAGCAGTACTTC. The rearrangement links TRBV15 to TRBJ2-7; D remains ambiguous. Between the trimmed V and J ends, which lost 8 bases and 3 bases, there was a span of 14 bases. CDR3 length equals 13 residues. Germline V gives CDR1 LNHNV, CDR2 YYDKDF (reference sequence).

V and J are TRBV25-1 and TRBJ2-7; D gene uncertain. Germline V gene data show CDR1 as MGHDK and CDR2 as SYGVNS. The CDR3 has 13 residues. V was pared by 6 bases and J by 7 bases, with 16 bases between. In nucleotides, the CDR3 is TGTGCCAGCAGCGAAGGTTTGTCCAGGGAGCAGTACTTC. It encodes CASSEGLSREQYF.